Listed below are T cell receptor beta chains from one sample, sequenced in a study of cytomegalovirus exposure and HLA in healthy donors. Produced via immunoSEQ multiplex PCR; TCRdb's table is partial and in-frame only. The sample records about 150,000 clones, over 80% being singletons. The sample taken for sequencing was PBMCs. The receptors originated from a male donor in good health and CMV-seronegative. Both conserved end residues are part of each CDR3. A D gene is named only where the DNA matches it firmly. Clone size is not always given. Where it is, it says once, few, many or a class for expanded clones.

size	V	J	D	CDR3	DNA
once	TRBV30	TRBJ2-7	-	CACKQGLGIYEQYF	TGTGCCTGTAAACAGGGTTTGGGGATCTACGAGCAGTACTTC
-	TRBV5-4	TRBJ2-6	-	CASNLRLGGANGLTF	TGTGCCAGCAACCTGAGGCTAGGTGGGGCCAACGGCCTGACTTTC
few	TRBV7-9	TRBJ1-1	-	CASSSPPENTEAFF	TGTGCCAGCAGCTCTCCCCCAGAGAACACTGAAGCTTTCTTT
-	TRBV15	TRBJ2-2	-	CATSRDLGTSITGELFF	TGTGCCACCAGCAGAGATCTCGGGACTTCAATCACCGGGGAGCTGTTTTTT
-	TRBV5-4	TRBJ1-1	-	CASSPTRGRTEAFF	TGTGCCAGCAGCCCGACAAGGGGTCGCACTGAAGCTTTCTTT
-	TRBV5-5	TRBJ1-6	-	CASSILADYNSPLHF	TGTGCCAGCAGCATCCTGGCAGACTATAATTCACCCCTCCACTTT
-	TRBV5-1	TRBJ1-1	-	CASNPAGRAPNTEAFF	TGCGCCAGCAACCCTGCAGGGAGGGCCCCTAACACTGAAGCTTTCTTT
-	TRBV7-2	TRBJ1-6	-	CASSLTRGSPLHF	TGTGCCAGCAGCTTGACTCGGGGGTCACCCCTCCACTTT
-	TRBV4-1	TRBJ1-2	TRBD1	CASSQIGQGRNYGYTF	TGCGCCAGCAGCCAAATAGGACAGGGCCGAAACTATGGCTACACCTTC
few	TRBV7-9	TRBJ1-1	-	CATHTQNTEAFF	TGTGCCACACACACCCAGAACACTGAAGCTTTCTTT
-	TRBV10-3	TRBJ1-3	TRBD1	CAISDSGPRGFGNTIYF	TGTGCCATCAGTGATTCGGGGCCCAGGGGGTTTGGAAACACCATATATTTT
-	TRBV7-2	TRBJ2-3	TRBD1	CASSSETGFNTQYF	TGTGCCAGCAGCTCCGAGACAGGGTTCAATACGCAGTATTTT
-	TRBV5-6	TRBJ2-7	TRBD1	CASSFRGRHYEQYF	TGTGCCAGCAGCTTCAGGGGGCGCCACTACGAGCAGTACTTC
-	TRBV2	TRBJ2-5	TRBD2	CASSFRVSGGETQYF	TGTGCCAGCTCTTTTCGTGTTAGCGGGGGAGAGACCCAGTACTTC
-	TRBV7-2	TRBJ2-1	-	CASSFGDFYNEQFF	TGTGCCAGCAGCTTTGGGGACTTCTACAATGAGCAGTTCTTC
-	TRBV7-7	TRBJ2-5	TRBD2	CASSSQAGGQETQYF	TGTGCTAGCAGCTCCCAAGCGGGGGGTCAAGAGACCCAGTACTTC
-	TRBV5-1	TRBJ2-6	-	CASRKIPEASGANVLTF	TGCGCCAGCAGGAAAATCCCGGAGGCATCTGGGGCCAACGTCCTGACTTTC
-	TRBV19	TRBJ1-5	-	CASRQTSQPQHF	TGTGCCAGTAGACAGACGAGTCAGCCCCAGCATTTT
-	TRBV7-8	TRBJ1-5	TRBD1	CARGQGKDQPQHF	TGTGCCAGGGGACAGGGGAAGGATCAGCCCCAGCATTTT
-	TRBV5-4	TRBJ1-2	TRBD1	CASRSGGTNYGYTF	TGTGCCAGCAGATCAGGGGGCACTAACTATGGCTACACCTTC
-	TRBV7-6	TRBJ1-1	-	CASSFGKTDEAFF	TGTGCCAGCAGCTTCGGGAAGACGGATGAAGCTTTCTTT
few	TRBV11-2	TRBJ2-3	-	CASRLFGDTQYF	TGTGCCAGCAGGTTGTTCGGGGATACGCAGTATTTT